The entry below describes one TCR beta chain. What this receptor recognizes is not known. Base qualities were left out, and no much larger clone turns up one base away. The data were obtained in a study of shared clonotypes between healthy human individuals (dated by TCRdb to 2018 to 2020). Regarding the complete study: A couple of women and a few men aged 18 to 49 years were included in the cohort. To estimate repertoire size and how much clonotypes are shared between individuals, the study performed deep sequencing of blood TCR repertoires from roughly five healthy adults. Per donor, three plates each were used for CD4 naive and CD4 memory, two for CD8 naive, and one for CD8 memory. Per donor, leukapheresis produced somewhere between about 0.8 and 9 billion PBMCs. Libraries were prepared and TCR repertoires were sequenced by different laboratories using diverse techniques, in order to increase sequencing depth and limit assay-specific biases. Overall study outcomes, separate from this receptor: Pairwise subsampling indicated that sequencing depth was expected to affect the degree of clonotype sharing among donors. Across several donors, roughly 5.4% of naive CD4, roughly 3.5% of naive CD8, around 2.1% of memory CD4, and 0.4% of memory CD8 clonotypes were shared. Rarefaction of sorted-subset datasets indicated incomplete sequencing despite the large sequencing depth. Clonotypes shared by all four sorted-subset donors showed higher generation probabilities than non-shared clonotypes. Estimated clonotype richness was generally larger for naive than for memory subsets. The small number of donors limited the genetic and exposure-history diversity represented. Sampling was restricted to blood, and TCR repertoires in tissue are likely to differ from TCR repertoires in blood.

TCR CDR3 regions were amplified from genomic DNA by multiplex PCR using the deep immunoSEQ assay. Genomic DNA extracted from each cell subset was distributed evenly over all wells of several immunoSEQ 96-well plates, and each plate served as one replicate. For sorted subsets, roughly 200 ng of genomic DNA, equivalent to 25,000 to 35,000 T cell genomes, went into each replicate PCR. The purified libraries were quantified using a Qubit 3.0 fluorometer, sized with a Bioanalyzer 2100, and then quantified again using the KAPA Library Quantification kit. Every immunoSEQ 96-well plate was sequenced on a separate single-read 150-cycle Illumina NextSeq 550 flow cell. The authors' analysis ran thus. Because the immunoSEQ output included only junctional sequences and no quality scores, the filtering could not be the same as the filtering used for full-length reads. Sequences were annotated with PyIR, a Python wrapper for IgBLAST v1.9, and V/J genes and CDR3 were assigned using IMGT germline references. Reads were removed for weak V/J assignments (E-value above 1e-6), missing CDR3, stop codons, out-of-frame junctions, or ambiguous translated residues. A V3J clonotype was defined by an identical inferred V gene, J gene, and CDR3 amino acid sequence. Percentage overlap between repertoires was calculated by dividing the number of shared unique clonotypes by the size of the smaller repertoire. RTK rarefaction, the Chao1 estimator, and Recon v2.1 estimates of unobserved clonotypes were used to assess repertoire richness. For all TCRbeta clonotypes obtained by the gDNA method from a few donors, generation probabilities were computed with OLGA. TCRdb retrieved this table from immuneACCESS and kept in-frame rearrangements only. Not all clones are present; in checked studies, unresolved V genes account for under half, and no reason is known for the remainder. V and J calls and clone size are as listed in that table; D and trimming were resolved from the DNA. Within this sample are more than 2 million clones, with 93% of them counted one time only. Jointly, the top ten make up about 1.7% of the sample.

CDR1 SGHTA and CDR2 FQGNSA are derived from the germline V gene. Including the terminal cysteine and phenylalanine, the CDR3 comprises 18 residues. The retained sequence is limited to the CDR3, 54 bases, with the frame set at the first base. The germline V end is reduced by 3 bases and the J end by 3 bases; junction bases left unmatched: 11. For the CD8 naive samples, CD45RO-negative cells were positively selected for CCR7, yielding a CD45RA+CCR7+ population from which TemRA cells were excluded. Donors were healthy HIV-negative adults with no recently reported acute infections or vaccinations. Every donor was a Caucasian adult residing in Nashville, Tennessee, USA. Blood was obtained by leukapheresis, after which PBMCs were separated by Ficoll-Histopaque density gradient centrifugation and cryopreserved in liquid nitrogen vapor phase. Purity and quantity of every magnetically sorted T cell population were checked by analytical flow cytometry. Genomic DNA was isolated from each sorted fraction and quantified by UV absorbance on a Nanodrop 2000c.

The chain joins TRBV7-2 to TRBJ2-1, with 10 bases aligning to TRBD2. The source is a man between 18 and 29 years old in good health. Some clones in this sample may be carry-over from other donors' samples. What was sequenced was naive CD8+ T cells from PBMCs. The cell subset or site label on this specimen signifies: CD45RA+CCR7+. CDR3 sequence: CASSFRRAGLAVYNEQFF. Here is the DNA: TGTGCCAGCAGCTTCCGGAGGGCCGGACTAGCGGTCTACAATGAGCAGTTCTTC.